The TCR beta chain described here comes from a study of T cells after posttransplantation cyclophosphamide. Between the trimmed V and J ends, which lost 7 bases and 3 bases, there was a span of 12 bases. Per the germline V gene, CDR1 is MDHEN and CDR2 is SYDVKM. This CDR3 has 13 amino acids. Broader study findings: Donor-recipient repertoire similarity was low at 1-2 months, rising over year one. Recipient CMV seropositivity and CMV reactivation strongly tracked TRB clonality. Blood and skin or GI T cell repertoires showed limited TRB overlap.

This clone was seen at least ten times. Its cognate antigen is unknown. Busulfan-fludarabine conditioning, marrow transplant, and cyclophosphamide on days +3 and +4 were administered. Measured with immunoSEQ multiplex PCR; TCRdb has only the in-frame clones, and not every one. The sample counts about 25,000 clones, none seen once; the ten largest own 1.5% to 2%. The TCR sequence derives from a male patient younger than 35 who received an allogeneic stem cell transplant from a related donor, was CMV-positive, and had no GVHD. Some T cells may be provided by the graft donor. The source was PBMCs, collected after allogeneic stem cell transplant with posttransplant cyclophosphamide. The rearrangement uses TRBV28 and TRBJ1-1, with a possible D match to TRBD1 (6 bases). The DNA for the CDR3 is TGTGCCAGCAACTGGGACACTTACACTGAAGCTTTCTTT. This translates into CASNWDTYTEAFF.